The 3 T cell receptor beta chains listed next were all sequenced from one sample in a study of blood T cell repertoires in COVID-19 (TCRdb year 2020). The library relied on the immunoSEQ multiplex PCR assay. In TCRdb, the immuneACCESS table is reduced to in-frame sequences with V and J assigned. These tables do not hold every clone; where another copy was compared, an unresolved V gene accounts for under half, and the others remain unexplained. For this sample there are about 140,000 clones; roughly nine tenths appear just once. 1.5% to 2% of the sample is taken by the ten largest. Source material: peripheral blood. These receptors were obtained from a human donor in a cohort sampled during active COVID-19.

The gene calls are TRBV13 and TRBJ2-3; 15 bases map to TRBD2. The CDR3 totals 14 residues. The germline gives CDR1 PRHDT, CDR2 FYEKMQ (reference sequence). The J segment lost 9 bases and the V segment lost 8 bases, leaving 6 bases of the junction unmatched. CDR3 in DNA: TGTGCCAGCCGGACTAGCGGGGGGGCGGGAACGCAGTATTTT. Amino acid sequence: CASRTSGGAGTQYF.

This clone was seen more than once but under ten times. V gene TRBV19 combines with J gene TRBJ1-5; D call uncertain. The germline gives CDR1 LNHDA, CDR2 SQIVND (reference sequence). This CDR3 has 14 residues. Trimming shortened V by 3 bases and J by 11 bases, and 17 bases separated the two germline ends. CDR3 in amino acids: CASSMIRRPGTQHF. The CDR3 region has the DNA TGTGCCAGTAGTATGATCAGACGCCCCGGGACCCAGCATTTT. The variable domain in full, completed from reference TRBV19 and TRBJ1-5, reads DGGITQSPKYLFRKEGQNVTLSCEQNLNHDAMYWYRQDPGQGLRLIYYSQIVNDFQKGDIAEGYSVSREKKESFPLTVTSAQKNPTAFYLCASSMIRRPGTQHFGDGTRLSIL.

CDR3 region: CASSLETGTKNIQYF. The CDR3 DNA reads as TGCGCCAGCAGCTTGGAAACGGGGACCAAAAACATTCAGTACTTC. This sequence joins TRBV5-1 and TRBJ2-4; tentatively, D is TRBD2 (5 bases). The CDR3 contains 15 residues. Germline CDR1 SGHRS, CDR2 YFSETQ. Trimming shortened V by 0 bases and J by 2 bases, and 9 bases separated the two germline ends.